This T cell receptor beta chain was identified in a study of technical replicates of blood from a handful of donors. Profiled with immunoSEQ multiplex PCR; TCRdb holds only in-frame clones, not every one. The data contain 75,000 to 95,000 clones, around 90% of them seen just once; the ten biggest clones take up roughly 0.25%. CDR3 length: 15 amino acids. Trimming shortened V by 2 bases and J by 7 bases, and 17 bases separated the two germline ends. Germline V gene data show CDR1 as SGHTA and CDR2 as FQGTGA. This clone was picked up a small number of times. The sequence derives from a human donor in good health. Input material: T cells isolated from PBMCs. The rearrangement joins TRBV7-3 to TRBJ1-1, with D possibly matching TRBD1 (6 bases). CDR3 sequence: CASSLRPSGADEAFF. The CDR3, as DNA: TGTGCCAGCAGCTTACGTCCTTCAGGGGCGGATGAAGCTTTCTTT.